This T cell receptor beta chain is from a study of T-cell reconstitution after alpha-beta-depleted transplantation in children. This clonotype was counted a few times. There are 16 residues in the CDR3. The V gene's germline CDR1 is SGHRS and CDR2 YFSETQ. J was trimmed by 7 bases and V by 4 bases; bases with no gene match: 14. Unique molecular identifiers were incorporated into the prepared TCRbeta library. TCRdb called the PCR reads again in MiXCR, with one record for every CDR3 protein. The top ten clones hold around a tenth of a sample with about 270,000 distinct CDR3 sequences, more than 9% of them seen once.

The sample in question was PBMCs from the stem cell graft donor, obtained from the stem cell graft. The receptor comes from a human donor who donated a stem cell graft to a child with SCID. This rearrangement joins TRBV5-1 to TRBJ1-1, with 9 positions matching TRBD1. As DNA, the CDR3 is TGCGCCAGCAGCCTACTACTTACAGGGGGCGGCGGTGAAGCTTTCTTT. Its translation: CASSLLLTGGGGEAFF.